This T cell receptor beta chain was found in a study of technical replicates of blood from a few donors. This CDR3 has 14 residues. J was trimmed by 1 base and V by 4 bases; bases with no gene match: 4. Germline values: CDR1 SGHRS, CDR2 YFSETQ. TCRdb's copy holds only in-frame clones and misses some; the assay was immunoSEQ multiplex PCR. The repertoire has some 81,000 clones, roughly 91% of them found once; the top ten carry just under 0.25%. The sample taken for sequencing was T cells isolated from PBMCs. The chain uses TRBV5-1 and TRBJ2-5; TRBD1 matches at 7 bases. The receptor's source is a human donor in good health. The CDR3 loop reads CASSLGQVQETQYF. The CDR3 bases are TGCGCCAGCAGCCTAGGACAGGTCCAAGAGACCCAGTACTTC.